A selection of T cell receptor beta chains follows, all from one sample in a study of PD-L1 blockade in urothelial cancer. Sequencing was performed with immunoSEQ multiplex PCR; in TCRdb, only in-frame clones are kept and a portion is missing. The sample lists 55,000 to 85,000 clones, roughly nine tenths occurring once. The input for sequencing was PBMCs, taken around atezolizumab (anti-PD-L1) treatment. These receptors all come from a man aged 55-75 years with urothelial cancer. CDR3s include the opening cysteine and the closing phenylalanine or tryptophan. The D gene is left open where the match is weak. The size of a clone is reported for some rows only, either as once, few or many, or as a class for expanded clones.

DNA | CDR3 | J | size | D | V
TGCGCCAGCGGTCTGGGGGCGGGGGTTACTGAGCAGTTCTTC | CASGLGAGVTEQFF | TRBJ2-1 | NA | NA | TRBV5-1
TGTGCCAGCAGGACCCGAACCGGGACAGTGAACACTGAAGCTTTCTTT | CASRTRTGTVNTEAFF | TRBJ1-1 | NA | TRBD1 | TRBV6-4
TGTGCCAGCAGTATCCGGCCCTCACGGGGGACCCAGTACTTC | CASSIRPSRGTQYF | TRBJ2-5 | NA | NA | TRBV27
TGTGCCAGCAGTTTCTTTGGTCGAGGTGGCGCCTACGAGCAGTACTTC | CASSFFGRGGAYEQYF | TRBJ2-7 | once | NA | TRBV28
TGTGCCAGCAGCGCAACGCGGGACTCTCAATATGGCTACACCTTC | CASSATRDSQYGYTF | TRBJ1-2 | NA | NA | TRBV21-1
TGTGCCAGCAGCTTGATGACTCGGCTCCCCATGAGAGAGACCCAGTACTTC | CASSLMTRLPMRETQYF | TRBJ2-5 | NA | NA | TRBV11-2
TGCGCCAGCAGCCAAGATTGGGACTATCCAAGCACAGATACGCAGTATTTT | CASSQDWDYPSTDTQYF | TRBJ2-3 | NA | TRBD2 | TRBV4-1
TGTGCCAGCGACACTCCGGGACAGGCCTCCAACAGGGAAGCTTTCTTT | CASDTPGQASNREAFF | TRBJ1-1 | NA | TRBD1 | TRBV19
TGTGCCAGCAGCTTAGCTCCCGGGAATGTCAGAAATACGCAGTATTTT | CASSLAPGNVRNTQYF | TRBJ2-3 | NA | NA | TRBV7-2
TGTGCCAGCAGCCCCGGGACTAGCGGGCCGAAAGTATACAATGAGCAGTTCTTC | CASSPGTSGPKVYNEQFF | TRBJ2-1 | NA | TRBD2 | TRBV14
TGTGCCAGTAGTGTGGGACAGGGGCTTGGAAACACCATATATTTT | CASSVGQGLGNTIYF | TRBJ1-3 | NA | TRBD1 | TRBV19
TGTGCCAGTAGTATATCCAGCGGGGGATCCCCAGATACGCAGTATTTT | CASSISSGGSPDTQYF | TRBJ2-3 | NA | TRBD2 | TRBV19
TGTGCCAGCAGTGAAAGCGGCACCACCGGGGAGCTGTTTTTT | CASSESGTTGELFF | TRBJ2-2 | NA | NA | TRBV2
TGCGCCAGCAGCCAAGGGTCGGGGGAGACCCAGTACTTC | CASSQGSGETQYF | TRBJ2-5 | NA | NA | TRBV4-1
TGTGCCAGCAGTTTCCAGAGCGGACTAGCGGGAGGGGACGAGCAGTACTTC | CASSFQSGLAGGDEQYF | TRBJ2-7 | NA | TRBD2 | TRBV28
TGTGCCAGCAGCCCCAGGGGGGACGGGAGATACGAGCAGTACTTC | CASSPRGDGRYEQYF | TRBJ2-7 | NA | NA | TRBV6-6
TGTGCCAGCAGCGCCAGGGGGCAAAACACCGGGGAGCTGTTTTTT | CASSARGQNTGELFF | TRBJ2-2 | NA | TRBD1 | TRBV7-9
TGTGCCAGCAGCGTTAGGGGACAGGGGGCGAGTCAGCCCCAGCATTTT | CASSVRGQGASQPQHF | TRBJ1-5 | once | TRBD1 | TRBV7-9
TGTGCCATCAGTGACCGAGGGCTTAATAGCAATCAGCCCCAGCATTTT | CAISDRGLNSNQPQHF | TRBJ1-5 | NA | NA | TRBV10-3
TGTGCCAGCAGTTCTCATCTGACTAGCGCGCAGTATTTT | CASSSHLTSAQYF | TRBJ2-3 | NA | TRBD2 | TRBV28
TGTGCCACCTTTCCTGACTCAATGGGGCCAAATGAGCAGTTCTTC | CATFPDSMGPNEQFF | TRBJ2-1 | few | NA | TRBV6-1
TGTGCCAGCAGCTTAGAGCCCCCACAAGGTCTCGGGGACACTGAAGCTTTCTTT | CASSLEPPQGLGDTEAFF | TRBJ1-1 | NA | NA | TRBV11-2
TGTGCCAGCAGTGCGGCGGGAGGGGGCAATGAGCAGTTCTTC | CASSAAGGGNEQFF | TRBJ2-1 | NA | TRBD2 | TRBV2